Shown below are 8 T cell receptor beta chains from a single sample sequenced in a study of OX40 agonist ivuxolimab in advanced cancers. Data came from immunoSEQ multiplex PCR; TCRdb stores just in-frame clones and leaves some out. The table shows tens of thousands of clones, with around 80% occurring only once. The source material was CD4+ or CD8+ T cells sorted from blood, sampled in a trial of the OX40 agonist ivuxolimab. The receptors were sampled from an adult with an advanced solid tumor such as melanoma, head and neck, liver or kidney cancer.

The rearrangement links TRBV5-1 to TRBJ1-3; D may be TRBD1 (5 bases). Germline lookup yields CDR1 SGHRS and CDR2 YFSETQ. V lost 0 bases and J lost 4, with 8 bases in between. This CDR3 contains 14 residues. The CDR3 sequence is CASSLGDQGNTIYF. CDR3 bases: TGCGCCAGCAGCTTGGGGGACCAAGGAAACACCATATATTTT. Combining the CDR3 with reference TRBV5-1 and TRBJ1-3 gives the whole variable domain KAGVTQTPRYLIKTRGQQVTLSCSPISGHRSVSWYQQTPGQGLQFLFEYFSETQRNKGNFPGRFSGRQFSNSRSEMNVSTLELGDSALYLCASSLGDQGNTIYFGEGSWLTVV.

This chain connects TRBV11-3 to TRBJ2-5, with D perhaps assigned TRBD1 or TRBD2 (6 bases each). The J call may be in error: the DNA end matches TRBJ2-7 better. This CDR3 has 13 residues. Germline CDR1 reads SGHNT; CDR2 reads YENEEA. In DNA, the CDR3 is TGTGCCAGCAGCTTGGGGGGCGGAGGCGAGCAGTACTTC. It codes for CASSLGGGGEQYF.

The count of this clone is one. V usage is TRBV7-8 and J usage is TRBJ2-1; no definite D call. The CDR3 has 14 residues. Trimming removed 3 bases from V and 10 bases from J, with 16 bases in between. Germline values: CDR1 SGHVS, CDR2 FQNEAQ. CDR3 nucleotides: TGTGCCAGCAGCTTGAGCTTATCGGTTCCCGAGCAGTTCTTC. Residues: CASSLSLSVPEQFF.

The rearrangement uses TRBV18 and TRBJ1-4, with TRBD1 matching 8 bases. The length of the CDR3 is 17 residues. Germline CDR1 reads KGHSH; CDR2 reads LQKENI. Trimming took 3 bases from V and 3 from J; bases not matched to a gene: 9. CDR3 nucleotides: TGTGCCAGCTCACCCCGGACAGGGCGATTGGCTAATGAAAAACTGTTTTTT. Protein product: CASSPRTGRLANEKLFF.

The chain is built from TRBV19 and TRBJ2-5; 8 positions agree with TRBD1. Germline loops: CDR1 LNHDA, CDR2 SQIVND (reference sequence). Losses at the gene ends were 4 bases for V and 9 bases for J; bases not matched to a gene: 4. This CDR3 has 12 residues. This CDR3 is CASSSPGGAQYF. CDR3 coding DNA: TGTGCCAGTAGTAGCCCAGGGGGCGCCCAGTACTTC.

This chain uses TRBV28 with TRBJ2-1, with 12 positions matching TRBD1. The CDR3 runs to 15 residues. Trimming took 1 base from V and 10 from J; bases not matched to a gene: 5. Germline CDR1 and CDR2: MDHEN and SYDVKM. The DNA for the CDR3 is TGTGCCAGCAGTTTATTGGGACAGGGGGCATGGGAGCAGTTCTTC. As protein: CASSLLGQGAWEQFF.

This clone showed up just once. The chain links TRBV19 to TRBJ2-1, with 16 bases lining up with TRBD2. The J segment lost 8 bases and the V segment lost 1 base, leaving 11 bases of the junction unmatched. The CDR3 is 19 amino acids. In germline, CDR1 is LNHDA, CDR2 SQIVND (reference sequence). CDR3 nucleotides: TGTGCCAGTAGTATAGGGATCTCGGGACTAGCGGGAGGGGCAGATGAGCAGTTCTTC. This encodes CASSIGISGLAGGADEQFF.

This chain links TRBV4-1 with TRBJ1-4, with TRBD1 matching over 10 bases. The J segment lost 8 bases and the V segment lost 6 bases, leaving 9 bases of the junction unmatched. The germline V gene encodes CDR1 MGHRA and CDR2 YSYEKL. CDR3 length equals 15 residues. For the CDR3, the DNA is TGCGCCAGCAGTCGACCCGGGACAGGGGAGGAAAAACTGTTTTTT. It encodes CASSRPGTGEEKLFF.